These T cell receptor beta chains were read from a single sample in a study of T-cell reconstitution after alpha-beta-depleted transplantation in children. In TCRdb, the PCR reads were re-called with MiXCR into one record per CDR3 protein. The sample includes a few hundred thousand distinct CDR3 sequences, 25% to 30% of them seen just once. Sequenced here: PBMCs, sampled before TCRalphabeta/CD19-depleted stem cell transplant. These receptor sequences come from a boy under three years old with Wiskott-Aldrich syndrome, due to receive a stem cell transplant. CDR3s include the opening cysteine and the closing phenylalanine or tryptophan. Fields, in order: V gene, CDR3 protein.

V gene: TRBV27; CDR3 protein: CASSRLATQGPDTQYF
V gene: TRBV5-1; CDR3 protein: CASSRGAAGLMNTEAFF
V gene: TRBV6-1; CDR3 protein: CASSPTGGSSYNEQFF
V gene: TRBV6-1; CDR3 protein: CASSETSGGYSYEQYF
V gene: TRBV4-1; CDR3 protein: CASSRPGTPSEFF
V gene: TRBV12-3/TRBV12-4; CDR3 protein: CASRPGDIMNTEAFF
V gene: TRBV24-1; CDR3 protein: CATSDRNSGANVLTF
V gene: TRBV7-3; CDR3 protein: CASSFDPLTNTGELFF
V gene: TRBV20-1; CDR3 protein: CSARLALGGEQPQHF
V gene: TRBV20-1; CDR3 protein: CSAKTGADTQYF
V gene: TRBV20-1; CDR3 protein: CSARGDSYSGSTIYF
V gene: TRBV10-3; CDR3 protein: CAISESSGLSEQFF
V gene: TRBV11-2; CDR3 protein: CASSFGGRNYGYTF
V gene: TRBV20-1; CDR3 protein: CSARGRVVTEAFF
V gene: TRBV4-2; CDR3 protein: CASSQASRSSYNEQFF
V gene: TRBV3-1; CDR3 protein: CASCHVGALAGSSETQYF
V gene: TRBV28; CDR3 protein: CASSLSSWSGKAYEQYF
V gene: TRBV5-1; CDR3 protein: CASSLERGADTQYF
V gene: TRBV12-3/TRBV12-4; CDR3 protein: CASRLAGKSTDTQYF
V gene: TRBV2; CDR3 protein: CASSGGRGSYEQYF
V gene: TRBV7-9; CDR3 protein: CASSLVGQKAFF
V gene: TRBV4-1; CDR3 protein: CASSHPSSSAYNEQFF
V gene: TRBV9; CDR3 protein: CASSGGGQQSSKTQYF
V gene: TRBV20-1; CDR3 protein: CSASPETPYGYTF
V gene: TRBV12-3/TRBV12-4; CDR3 protein: CASSSSWGSGNEQFF
V gene: TRBV10-3; CDR3 protein: CAVAPPSTDTQYF
V gene: TRBV10-3; CDR3 protein: CAISDPRGGNNQPQHF
V gene: TRBV20-1; CDR3 protein: CSGATSGSPAETQYF
V gene: TRBV6-1; CDR3 protein: CASSERGGGETQYF
V gene: TRBV10-3; CDR3 protein: CAISERGEDTQYF
V gene: TRBV19; CDR3 protein: CASSKSRRKPNEKLFF